The 27 T cell receptor beta chains below were found in one sample sequenced in a study of blood T cell repertoires in COVID-19. Libraries were prepared by immunoSEQ multiplex PCR; TCRdb keeps only in-frame clonotypes and omits some of them. The table shows fewer than 50,000 clones, with just under 70% occurring only once. The sequencing sample was made of peripheral blood. The receptor source for this set is a man older than 75 with acute or convalescent COVID-19.

This clone was seen a handful of times. The V call is TRBV6-6, the J call TRBJ1-5; D ambiguous. This CDR3 region has 15 residues. The germline V gene has CDR1 MNHNY and CDR2 SVGAGI (reference sequence). With 2 bases removed from V and 4 bases from J, the gap between germline ends came to 12 bases. Here the CDR3 reads CASSYGRPENQPQHF. DNA for the CDR3: TGTGCCAGCAGTTACGGGAGACCCGAGAATCAGCCCCAGCATTTT.

This chain links TRBV9 with TRBJ1-4, with D hard to call. Germline V gives CDR1 SGDLS, CDR2 YYNGEE. V gave up 3 bases and J gave up 2 bases, with 14 bases separating them. The CDR3 has 16 residues. CDR3 sequence (DNA): TGTGCCAGCAGCGGATCTCTTGGCGGGACTAATGAAAAACTGTTTTTT. Translated, it gives CASSGSLGGTNEKLFF. Full variable domain (missing parts from reference TRBV9 and TRBJ1-4): DSGVTQTPKHLITATGQRVTLRCSPRSGDLSVYWYQQSLDQGLQFLIQYYNGEERAKGNILERFSAQQFPDLHSELNLSSLELGDSALYFCASSGSLGGTNEKLFFGSGTQLSVL.

The V call is TRBV6-5, the J call TRBJ1-2, with no clear D. CDR3 length: 11 amino acids. Deletions cut 5 bases from V and 8 bases from J, with 9 bases between. CDR1 is MNHEY, CDR2 SVGAGI, per germline. CDR3 in amino acids: CASSQQLGYTF. CDR3 DNA sequence: TGTGCCAGCAGTCAACAGCTCGGCTACACCTTC.

J is TRBJ1-1 and V is TRBV5-1; possibly TRBD1 for D (6 bases). Trimming left V 0 bases short and J 6 bases short, with 12 bases between. The CDR3 extends over 14 amino acids. Germline loops: CDR1 SGHRS, CDR2 YFSETQ. The CDR3 region is CASSLAQDRAEAFF. The DNA for the CDR3 is TGCGCCAGCAGCTTGGCCCAGGACAGAGCTGAAGCTTTCTTT.

V usage is TRBV6-5 and J usage is TRBJ1-5; D call uncertain. The CDR3 consists of 14 residues. CDR1 and CDR2 (germline): MNHEY, SVGAGI. Trimming cost V 4 bases and J 1 base, with 8 bases left between them. CDR3 sequence: CASSLQQSNQPQHF. The CDR3 DNA sequence: TGTGCCAGCAGTTTACAGCAAAGCAATCAGCCCCAGCATTTT.

The rearrangement uses TRBV30 and TRBJ1-3; perhaps TRBD1 as D (5 bases). With 3 bases removed from V and 0 bases from J, the gap between germline ends came to 12 bases. CDR3 size: 15 residues. Germline CDR1 and CDR2: GTSNPN and SVGIG (reference sequence). CDR3 residues: CAWRQGLNSGNTIYF. The CDR3 DNA sequence: TGTGCCTGGAGGCAGGGCCTTAACTCTGGAAACACCATATATTTT.

By its share, this clone is medium-sized. The V call is TRBV6-2 or TRBV6-3, the J call TRBJ2-2; 14 positions match TRBD2. V dropped 1 base and J dropped 3; count of bases not matched to a gene: 13. Germline V CDR1 and CDR2: MNHEY, SVGEGT. This CDR3 is built from 21 residues. CDR3 region: CASSYYEPGLAGAADTGELFF. CDR3 in DNA: TGTGCCAGCAGTTACTACGAGCCGGGACTAGCGGGAGCGGCGGACACCGGGGAGCTGTTTTTT.

CDR3 in amino acids: CASSLGGTGNSGNTIYF. The CDR3 DNA is TGTGCCAGCAGCTTAGGAGGGACAGGGAACTCTGGAAACACCATATATTTT. The V call is TRBV7-2, the J call TRBJ1-3, with 9 positions matching TRBD1. J was trimmed by 0 bases and V by 1 base; bases with no gene match: 4. The CDR3 sequence is 17 residues long. Germline CDR1 and CDR2: SGHTA and FQGNSA.

This clone was seen a few times. The chain has TRBV2 and TRBJ1-4; D not resolved. Trimming stripped 5 bases from V and 11 bases from J, with 15 bases between. Germline CDR1 is SNHLY and CDR2 is FYNNEI. The CDR3 runs to 13 residues. The CDR3 bases are TGTGCCAGCAGTCCGAGTGAGGTGGAGAAACTGTTTTTT. Its translation is CASSPSEVEKLFF.

To note about this clone: The sample contains more than one DNA sequence encoding this CDR3. This chain joins TRBV30 and TRBJ1-2, with TRBD1 as a possible D gene (5 bases). CDR3 length: 15 amino acids. CDR1 and CDR2 from the germline V gene are GTSNPN and SVGIG (reference sequence). The V and J ends lost 3 bases and 3 bases respectively, with 17 bases between them. The CDR3, as DNA: TGTGCCTGGAGCACCCCGAGCGGGGCTGACTATGGCTACACCTTC. Protein: CAWSTPSGADYGYTF. The whole variable domain, remainder taken from reference TRBV30 and TRBJ1-2, is SQTIHQWPATLVQPVGSPLSLECTVEGTSNPNLYWYRQAAGRGLQLLFYSVGIGQISSEVPQNLSASRPQDRQFILSSKKLLLSDSGFYLCAWSTPSGADYGYTFGSGTRLTVV.

This clone was observed a few times. The J gene is TRBJ1-2, the V gene TRBV5-6; D may be TRBD1 (6 bases). Deletions cut 4 bases from V and 2 bases from J, with 9 bases between. Germline values: CDR1 SGHDT, CDR2 YYEEEE. This CDR3 comprises 13 residues. The CDR3 region is CASSPGQNYGYTF. CDR3 in DNA: TGTGCCAGCAGCCCCGGACAGAACTATGGCTACACCTTC.

This clone has a handful of counts. The rearrangement joins TRBV7-2 to TRBJ1-5; 10 positions agree with TRBD1. The CDR3 is made up of 15 amino acids. V lost 5 bases and J lost 6; bases outside the gene matches: 7. Germline V gives CDR1 SGHTA, CDR2 FQGNSA. This CDR3 is CASSQDRGRGQPQHF. The DNA for the CDR3 is TGTGCCAGCAGCCAGGACAGGGGGAGAGGTCAGCCCCAGCATTTT.

V usage is TRBV29-1 and J usage is TRBJ2-1; D uncertain. Germline loops: CDR1 SQVTM, CDR2 ANQGSEA. Trimming cost V 5 bases and J 8 bases, with 7 bases left between them. The CDR3 consists of 10 residues. The CDR3: CSVSQDEQFF. The CDR3 DNA is TGCAGCGTTAGTCAGGATGAGCAGTTCTTC.

This chain connects TRBV10-3 to TRBJ2-7; possible D gene TRBD1, 6 bases. Trimming removed 6 bases from V and 7 bases from J, with 22 bases in between. Germline V gives CDR1 ENHRY, CDR2 SYGVKD. CDR3 length: 15 amino acids. The CDR3 sequence is CAISLGAGDPGEQYF. CDR3 in DNA: TGTGCCATCAGCCTTGGGGCAGGGGATCCAGGGGAGCAGTACTTC.

Written as DNA, the CDR3 is TGTGCCAGCTCGTCAGCGGACAGGGGGGGCAATCAGCCCCAGCATTTT. This gives the protein CASSSADRGGNQPQHF. V is TRBV18 and J is TRBJ1-5; TRBD1 matches 10 bases. The CDR3 is made up of 16 amino acids. Germline CDR1 and CDR2: KGHSH and LQKENI. V lost 6 bases and J lost 2; bases outside the gene matches: 7.

As concerns this clone: The junction shows a germline mismatch at one end, possibly a read error. The chain couples TRBV30 to TRBJ1-1; no clear D. Per germline, CDR1 GTSNPN and CDR2 SVGIG (reference sequence). The CDR3 covers 11 residues. The CDR3 loop reads CVWTRPGGAFF. As DNA, the CDR3 is TGTGTCTGGACTCGACCCGGCGGGGCTTTCTTT.

This sequence joins TRBV5-1 and TRBJ2-7; D gene unclear. Germline loops: CDR1 SGHRS, CDR2 YFSETQ. This CDR3 has 14 residues. V shed 2 bases and J shed 3 bases, with 12 bases lying between them. The CDR3 sequence is CASSFGPSGYEQYF. The CDR3 coding sequence is TGCGCCAGCAGCTTCGGCCCCTCGGGCTACGAGCAGTACTTC.

The J gene is TRBJ2-1, the V gene TRBV11-2; 7 bases match TRBD2. V gave up 1 base and J gave up 3 bases; unmatched junction bases: 6. This CDR3 has 16 residues. CDR1 is SGHAT, CDR2 FQNNGV, per germline. CDR3 sequence: CASSLVPGTNYNEQFF. The CDR3 nucleotides read TGTGCCAGCAGCTTAGTCCCCGGGACTAACTACAATGAGCAGTTCTTC.

The chain couples TRBV29-1 to TRBJ2-3; 8 positions agree with TRBD1. The junction had 16 bases not matched to a gene; V was cut back by 8 bases and J by 0 bases. Germline-derived CDR1 and CDR2 are SQVTM and ANQGSEA. The CDR3 extends over 17 amino acids. The CDR3 nucleotides read TGCAGCCCCCAGCCCAGGGGACAGGAGACTAGCACAGATACGCAGTATTTT. It yields the protein CSPQPRGQETSTDTQYF.

The rearrangement links TRBV5-1 to TRBJ1-1, with a weak D call TRBD1 (5 bases). The CDR3 spans 15 residues. Germline CDR1 and CDR2: SGHRS and YFSETQ. The V gene lost 5 bases and the J gene lost 0 bases, with 14 bases spanning the gap. The CDR3 protein is CASSFFPGLNTEAFF. CDR3 nucleotide sequence: TGCGCCAGCAGTTTTTTTCCAGGGTTGAACACTGAAGCTTTCTTT.

The chain's CDR3 is CAIRKTGRTDTQYF. The CDR3 coding sequence is TGTGCCATCAGAAAGACAGGGCGTACAGATACGCAGTATTTT. The rearrangement joins TRBV10-3 to TRBJ2-3, with TRBD1 matching over 7 bases. The CDR3 extends over 14 amino acids. Trimming took 6 bases from V and 3 from J; bases not matched to a gene: 6. Germline values: CDR1 ENHRY, CDR2 SYGVKD.

This clone came up a few times. The chain carries TRBV11-2 and TRBJ1-5, with D maybe TRBD1 (5 bases). The CDR3 spans 12 residues. Per germline, CDR1 SGHAT and CDR2 FQNNGV. V was clipped by 5 bases and J by 10 bases, with 12 bases between them. In DNA, the CDR3 is TGTGCCAGCAGCACAGGTGGTCAACCCCAGCATTTT. Translated, it gives CASSTGGQPQHF.

V and J are TRBV6-5 and TRBJ2-5; D might be TRBD1 (5 bases). V was clipped by 0 bases and J by 7 bases, with 12 bases between them. This CDR3 spans 14 amino acids. CDR1 is MNHEY and CDR2 is SVGAGI in the germline V gene. The CDR3 nucleotides read TGTGCCAGCAGTTACTCGCAGGGCCCAGGGACCCAGTACTTC. Encoded protein: CASSYSQGPGTQYF.

This chain joins TRBV5-5 and TRBJ2-7; 7 nucleotides align to TRBD1. Germline trimming cut 0 bases from V and 0 bases from J; bases unmatched to any gene: 6. The CDR3 extends over 16 amino acids. Germline lookup yields CDR1 SGHKS and CDR2 YYEKEE (reference sequence). The CDR3 spells CASSLEARGSSYEQYF. The CDR3 DNA follows: TGTGCCAGCAGCTTGGAGGCCAGGGGGAGCTCCTACGAGCAGTACTTC.

V is TRBV9 and J is TRBJ2-3, with TRBD2 as a possible D gene (5 bases). Germline values: CDR1 SGDLS, CDR2 YYNGEE. The CDR3 sequence is 14 residues long. V was trimmed by 0 bases and J by 1 base, leaving 6 bases between them. The CDR3 loop reads CASSVVGGTDTQYF. CDR3 DNA sequence: TGTGCCAGCAGCGTAGTGGGAGGCACAGATACGCAGTATTTT.

The V gene is TRBV7-9, the J gene TRBJ1-5; D perhaps matches TRBD1 (6 bases). This CDR3 spans 14 amino acids. V dropped 5 bases and J dropped 3 bases, with 11 bases sitting between them. Germline CDR1 is SEHNR and CDR2 is FQNEAQ (reference sequence). CDR3 loop: CASSLTGLNQPQHF. The CDR3 bases are TGTGCCAGCAGCCTGACAGGACTCAATCAGCCCCAGCATTTT.

The chain uses TRBV6-1 and TRBJ1-1; TRBD1 is a possible D gene (5 bases). The CDR3 has 15 amino acids. Trimming left V 2 bases short and J 5 bases short, with 15 bases between. Germline V gene data show CDR1 as MNHNS and CDR2 as SASEGT. The CDR3 is CASSEIGAKGTEAFF. In DNA form, the CDR3 reads TGTGCCAGCAGTGAAATAGGGGCCAAGGGGACTGAAGCTTTCTTT.